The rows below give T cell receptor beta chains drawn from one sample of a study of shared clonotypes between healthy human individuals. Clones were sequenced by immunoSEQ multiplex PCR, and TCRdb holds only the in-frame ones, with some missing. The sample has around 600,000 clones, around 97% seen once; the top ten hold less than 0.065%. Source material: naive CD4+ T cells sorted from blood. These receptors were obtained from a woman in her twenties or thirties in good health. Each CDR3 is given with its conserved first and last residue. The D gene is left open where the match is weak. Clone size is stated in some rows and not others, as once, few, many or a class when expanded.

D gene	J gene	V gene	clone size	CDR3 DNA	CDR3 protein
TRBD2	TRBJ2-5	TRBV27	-	TGTGCCAGCAGATCGGAACTAGCGGGACAAGAGACCCAGTACTTC	CASRSELAGQETQYF
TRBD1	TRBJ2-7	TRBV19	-	TGTGCCAGTAGCCACTCTGGCGGACAGGGGACAAACGAGCAGTACTTC	CASSHSGGQGTNEQYF
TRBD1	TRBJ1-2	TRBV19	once	TGTGCCAGTAGTAAAGGTCGGGGACAGGGTCAGCTCGCCGATGGCTACACCTTC	CASSKGRGQGQLADGYTF
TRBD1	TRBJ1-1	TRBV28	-	TGTGCCAGCAGTTTCTTTCCCGGGACAGGGAGCGAAGCTTTCTTT	CASSFFPGTGSEAFF
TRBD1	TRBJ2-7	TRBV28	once	TGTGCCAGCAGTATTCCCGGGACAGGGGGTAACGAGCAGTACTTC	CASSIPGTGGNEQYF
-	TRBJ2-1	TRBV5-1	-	TGCGCCAGCAGCTTGTTGAGGGAGGTCGTCAATGAGCAGTTCTTC	CASSLLREVVNEQFF
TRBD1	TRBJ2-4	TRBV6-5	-	TGTGCCAGCAGTTACTCACAGGGGAACATTCAGTACTTC	CASSYSQGNIQYF
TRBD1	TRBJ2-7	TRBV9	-	TGTGCCAGCAGCCCACGACAGGGAGACTCCTACGAGCAGTACTTC	CASSPRQGDSYEQYF
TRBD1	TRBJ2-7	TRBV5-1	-	TGCGCCAGCAGCGTAGGATCCGGGACAGTTGCCGGCGAGCAGTACTTC	CASSVGSGTVAGEQYF
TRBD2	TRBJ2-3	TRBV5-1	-	TGCGCCAGCAGAAAGGGGACTAGCGGAATCACAGATACGCAGTATTTT	CASRKGTSGITDTQYF
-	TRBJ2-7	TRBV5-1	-	TGCGCCAGCAGCTTGGATGGGACGGGAACCTACGAGCAGTACTTC	CASSLDGTGTYEQYF
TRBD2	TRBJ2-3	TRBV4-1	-	TGCGCCAGCAGTTTCACTAGCGGCAGAGTGAAAGATACGCAGTATTTT	CASSFTSGRVKDTQYF
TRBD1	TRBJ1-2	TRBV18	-	TGTGCCAGCTCACTGCCGGGACAGGGAGCCTATGGCTACACCTTC	CASSLPGQGAYGYTF
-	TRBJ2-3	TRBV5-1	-	TGCGCCAGCAGCTCTGCGGACACAGATACGCAGTATTTT	CASSSADTDTQYF
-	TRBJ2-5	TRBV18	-	TGTGCCAGCTCACGTGAGGGCTGGGAGACCCAGTACTTC	CASSREGWETQYF
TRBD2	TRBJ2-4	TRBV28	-	TGTGCCAGCGGGGAGGGAGCCAAAAACATTCAGTACTTC	CASGEGAKNIQYF
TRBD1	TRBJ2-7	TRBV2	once	TGTGCCAGCAGTGAATGGGGGACAGGGCCCTACGAGCAGTACTTC	CASSEWGTGPYEQYF
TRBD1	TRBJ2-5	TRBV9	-	TGTGCCAGCAGCGTAACAGGGGTAGAGACCCAGTACTTC	CASSVTGVETQYF
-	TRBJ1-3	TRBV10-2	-	TGCGCCAGCAGTGACGGGGAAGTGGCTGGAAACACCATATATTTT	CASSDGEVAGNTIYF
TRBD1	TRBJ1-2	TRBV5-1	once	TGCGCCAGCAGCTTGGGGGGACAGTTGAACTATGGCTACACCTTC	CASSLGGQLNYGYTF
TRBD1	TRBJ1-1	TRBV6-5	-	TGTGCCAGCAGTACAGGGGGTCGGGCTTTCTTT	CASSTGGRAFF
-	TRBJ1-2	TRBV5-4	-	TGTGCCAGCTTGGACCTTAACTATGGCTACACCTTC	CASLDLNYGYTF
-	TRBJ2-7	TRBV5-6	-	TGTGCCAGCAGCTTGACGGGGACCGCCCGTAGTGAGCAGTACTTC	CASSLTGTARSEQYF
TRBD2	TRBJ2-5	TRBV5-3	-	TGTGCCAGAAGCTTGACCCCCTTAGCGGGAGAGGGAGAGACCCAGTACTTC	CARSLTPLAGEGETQYF
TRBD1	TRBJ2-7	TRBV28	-	TGTGCCAGCGGTCTCCGGGACAGTCAGGTCGAGCAGTACTTC	CASGLRDSQVEQYF